Listed below are T cell receptor beta chains from one sample, sequenced in a study of technical replicates of blood from a few donors. TCRdb keeps only in-frame clones here, not all; method: immunoSEQ multiplex PCR. This table holds 55,000 to 70,000 clones, around 92% found once. Sample: PBMCs. All receptors come from a human donor in good health. Some clones in this sample may be carry-over from other donors' samples. Each CDR3 is given with its conserved first and last residue. Each record gives: D gene, V gene, J gene, clone size, CDR3 protein, CDR3 DNA. The D gene is left open where the match is weak. Clone size is not always given. Where it is, it says once, few, many or a class for expanded clones.

TRBD2	TRBV6-1	TRBJ2-1	-	CASSEAGGNYNEQFF	TGTGCCAGCAGTGAAGCGGGAGGGAACTACAATGAGCAGTTCTTC
TRBD1	TRBV2	TRBJ1-6	-	CASRSDRANNSPLHF	TGTGCCAGCAGATCCGACAGGGCCAATAATTCACCCCTCCACTTT
TRBD1	TRBV10-3	TRBJ1-1	-	CATRTGRNTEAFF	TGTGCCACCCGGACAGGGCGGAACACTGAAGCTTTCTTT
-	TRBV7-3	TRBJ2-5	-	CASSLESAETQYF	TGTGCCAGCAGCTTAGAGTCCGCAGAGACCCAGTACTTC
-	TRBV19	TRBJ1-5	few	CASTNGQLWNQPQHF	TGTGCCAGTACTAACGGACAGCTGTGGAATCAGCCCCAGCATTTT
-	TRBV11-2	TRBJ1-1	-	CASSNIRGLTTEAFF	TGTGCCAGCAGCAATATCAGGGGTTTGACCACTGAAGCTTTCTTT
-	TRBV18	TRBJ1-1	-	CASSLGTATFF	TGTGCCAGCTCTCTCGGGACTGCGACTTTCTTT
TRBD1	TRBV5-1	TRBJ1-3	-	CASARGQQSSGNTIYF	TGCGCCAGCGCGCGGGGACAGCAAAGCTCTGGAAACACCATATATTTT
TRBD2	TRBV18	TRBJ2-1	once	CASSPPLAAGGLEQFF	TGTGCCAGCTCACCTCCACTTGCAGCGGGAGGCCTTGAGCAGTTCTTC
-	TRBV7-8	TRBJ2-3	-	CASSPTELQWATDTQYF	TGTGCCAGCAGCCCTACCGAGCTCCAGTGGGCCACAGATACGCAGTATTTT
TRBD1	TRBV7-2	TRBJ1-4	-	CASSRRTGNNEKLFF	TGTGCCAGCAGCCGGCGGACAGGCAATAATGAAAAACTGTTTTTT
-	TRBV11-2	TRBJ2-2	-	CASSHWAANTGELFF	TGTGCCAGCAGCCATTGGGCAGCGAACACCGGGGAGCTGTTTTTT
-	TRBV6-5	TRBJ2-1	-	CASAWGRGGSGEQFF	TGTGCCAGCGCCTGGGGGAGGGGGGGTTCGGGTGAGCAGTTCTTC
-	TRBV7-6	TRBJ2-3	-	CASSRREDTQYF	TGTGCCAGCAGCCGGAGGGAGGATACGCAGTATTTT
TRBD1	TRBV7-8	TRBJ2-7	-	CASSPPRDSHEQYF	TGTGCCAGCAGCCCGCCGAGGGACAGCCACGAGCAGTACTTC
TRBD1	TRBV6-5	TRBJ1-2	few	CASTPRQDRAGYTF	TGTGCCAGCACCCCTCGTCAGGACAGGGCTGGCTACACCTTC
-	TRBV7-2	TRBJ1-3	-	CASSLAADSGNTIYF	TGTGCCAGCAGCTTAGCGGCAGATTCTGGAAACACCATATATTTT
TRBD1	TRBV6-5	TRBJ1-2	-	CASRDRGNGYTF	TGTGCCAGCAGGGACAGGGGCAATGGCTACACCTTC
TRBD1	TRBV6-6	TRBJ1-2	few	CASSYDRGPYGYTF	TGTGCCAGCAGCTACGACAGGGGACCCTATGGCTACACCTTC
-	TRBV7-2	TRBJ1-5	-	CASSLGVANQPQHF	TGTGCCAGCAGCTTAGGGGTAGCCAACCAGCCCCAGCATTTT
TRBD1	TRBV6-1	TRBJ2-7	-	CASTEGQGSSYEQYF	TGTGCCAGCACCGAGGGACAGGGGAGTTCCTACGAGCAGTACTTC
TRBD1	TRBV13	TRBJ2-7	-	CASSFGQGPEEQYF	TGTGCCAGCAGCTTTGGACAGGGACCGGAGGAGCAGTACTTC
TRBD2	TRBV18	TRBJ2-5	-	CASSNLAGGQETQYF	TGTGCCAGCTCAAACCTAGCGGGCGGGCAAGAGACCCAGTACTTC
-	TRBV7-9	TRBJ1-2	-	CASTDSGRVGDGYTF	TGTGCCAGCACCGATAGTGGCAGGGTGGGCGATGGCTACACCTTC
-	TRBV6-5	TRBJ1-6	-	CASRVRQINSPLHF	TGTGCCAGCAGGGTTCGACAGATAAATTCACCCCTCCACTTT
-	TRBV4-1	TRBJ1-2	-	CASSQSAFYGYTF	TGCGCCAGCAGCCAGTCTGCGTTCTATGGCTACACCTTC
TRBD2	TRBV11-1	TRBJ2-3	-	CASALAGSPDTQYF	TGTGCCAGCGCTCTAGCGGGATCCCCAGATACGCAGTATTTT
-	TRBV29-1	TRBJ2-3	once	CSASPPSDTQYF	TGCAGCGCCAGTCCCCCGTCGGATACGCAGTATTTT
TRBD2	TRBV2	TRBJ2-4	-	CASSVAGGLKNIQYF	TGTGCCAGCAGCGTAGCGGGGGGTCTAAAAAACATTCAGTACTTC
-	TRBV4-3	TRBJ2-7	-	CASSQATGPYEQYF	TGCGCCAGCAGCCAAGCAACAGGGCCCTACGAGCAGTACTTC
-	TRBV7-2	TRBJ1-4	-	CASSLRGLTNEKLFF	TGTGCCAGCAGCCTACGGGGGTTAACTAATGAAAAACTGTTTTTT
-	TRBV7-9	TRBJ2-7	-	CASSRAFIGDYEQYF	TGTGCCAGCAGCCGGGCATTTATCGGGGACTACGAGCAGTACTTC
-	TRBV6-1	TRBJ1-3	-	CASSPQADGNTIYF	TGTGCCAGCAGTCCCCAGGCCGATGGAAACACCATATATTTT
-	TRBV7-2	TRBJ2-7	-	CASSQPGLSYEQYF	TGTGCCAGCAGCCAGCCCGGACTATCCTACGAGCAGTACTTC
TRBD1	TRBV6-5	TRBJ1-5	once	CASSPQGVSNQPQHF	TGTGCCAGCAGTCCACAGGGGGTGAGCAATCAGCCCCAGCATTTT
-	TRBV7-3	TRBJ1-1	-	CASSLLGGSTEAFF	TGTGCCAGCAGCTTACTGGGGGGTTCCACTGAAGCTTTCTTT
TRBD1	TRBV7-8	TRBJ2-5	-	CASSPNLIRTGVLAQYF	TGTGCCAGCAGCCCCAACTTAATCCGGACAGGGGTTCTGGCCCAGTACTTC
-	TRBV6-1	TRBJ1-5	-	CASQTGDSNQPQHF	TGTGCCAGTCAGACAGGCGATAGCAATCAGCCCCAGCATTTT
TRBD1	TRBV5-1	TRBJ1-1	-	CASSFGGRGQTNTEAFF	TGCGCCAGCAGCTTTGGTGGTAGGGGACAGACAAACACTGAAGCTTTCTTT
TRBD2	TRBV4-1	TRBJ2-1	-	CASSPLAGNYNEQFF	TGCGCCAGCAGCCCCCTAGCGGGAAACTACAATGAGCAGTTCTTC
TRBD2	TRBV5-1	TRBJ2-7	many	CASSPGTSGTYEQYF	TGCGCCAGCAGCCCGGGAACTAGCGGTACCTACGAGCAGTACTTC
TRBD1	TRBV7-8	TRBJ1-4	-	CASSPPGTGDEKLFF	TGTGCCAGCAGCCCTCCGGGGACAGGGGATGAAAAACTGTTTTTT
TRBD1	TRBV5-1	TRBJ2-2	-	CASSYTRTGGNSGELFF	TGCGCCAGCAGCTATACTAGGACAGGGGGCAATTCCGGGGAGCTGTTTTTT
-	TRBV11-3	TRBJ2-2	-	CASSRSITGELFF	TGTGCCAGCAGCCGGAGTATCACCGGGGAGCTGTTTTTT
TRBD2	TRBV28	TRBJ2-5	once	CATRGGGQETQYF	TGTGCCACCCGGGGCGGGGGCCAAGAGACCCAGTACTTC
-	TRBV10-3	TRBJ1-1	-	CAISGQGYTEAFF	TGTGCCATCAGTGGGCAGGGATACACTGAAGCTTTCTTT
-	TRBV4-1	TRBJ2-1	-	CASSPTGSSYNEQFF	TGCGCCAGCAGCCCTACAGGGAGCTCCTACAATGAGCAGTTCTTC
-	TRBV9	TRBJ2-3	-	CASSVFTDTQYF	TGTGCCAGCAGCGTCTTCACAGATACGCAGTATTTT
-	TRBV30	TRBJ2-7	once	CAWSAGVLNEQYF	TGTGCCTGGAGTGCCGGGGTCCTCAACGAGCAGTACTTC
-	TRBV5-4	TRBJ1-1	-	CASSPTGWNTEAFF	TGTGCCAGCAGCCCGACCGGGTGGAACACTGAAGCTTTCTTT
TRBD2	TRBV13	TRBJ2-4	-	CASSWRLAAMAKNIQYF	TGTGCCAGCAGCTGGAGACTAGCGGCCATGGCCAAAAACATTCAGTACTTC
-	TRBV23-1	TRBJ1-4	-	CASSQSREWGQLTGGNEKLFF	TGCGCCAGCAGTCAATCAAGGGAGTGGGGACAACTAACGGGAGGGAATGAAAAACTGTTTTTT
-	TRBV9	TRBJ2-3	once	CASSVGGRPFTDTQYF	TGTGCCAGCAGCGTAGGGGGCCGGCCATTCACAGATACGCAGTATTTT
TRBD1	TRBV7-8	TRBJ2-7	-	CASSPSPGQDYEQYF	TGTGCCAGCAGCCCTAGCCCGGGACAGGACTACGAGCAGTACTTC
TRBD1	TRBV2	TRBJ1-5	-	CASSRQGARSNQPQHF	TGTGCCAGCAGCCGTCAGGGGGCGAGGAGCAATCAGCCCCAGCATTTT
TRBD2	TRBV30	TRBJ2-7	-	CAWSVRGGEQYF	TGTGCCTGGAGTGTACGGGGGGGCGAGCAGTACTTC
-	TRBV27	TRBJ1-6	few	CASTSVYRDNSPLHF	TGTGCCAGCACGTCGGTATACAGGGACAATTCACCCCTCCACTTT
-	TRBV4-1	TRBJ2-5	-	CASSQDVGAGETQYF	TGCGCCAGCAGCCAAGATGTAGGGGCTGGGGAGACCCAGTACTTC
TRBD1	TRBV25-1	TRBJ1-1	-	CASRETGGMNTEAFF	TGTGCCAGCAGGGAAACAGGGGGGATGAACACTGAAGCTTTCTTT
-	TRBV5-1	TRBJ2-3	-	CASSLASRVMADTQYF	TGCGCCAGCAGCTTGGCCTCGAGGGTGATGGCGGATACGCAGTATTTT